Shown below are 27 T cell receptor beta chains from a single sample sequenced in a study of cytomegalovirus exposure and HLA in healthy donors. The PCR employed 60 Vbeta primers together with 13 Jbeta primers. The method was immunoSEQ multiplex PCR; TCRdb's version includes in-frame clones alone and lacks a portion of them. The table has over 100,000 clones, roughly 74% seen once. The sample taken for sequencing was PBMCs. The receptor set was obtained from a male donor in good health and CMV-seronegative.

The rearrangement links TRBV19 to TRBJ2-3; 8 nucleotides match TRBD2. Germline-derived CDR1 and CDR2 are LNHDA and SQIVND (reference sequence). Germline trimming cut 9 bases from V and 3 bases from J; bases unmatched to any gene: 20. The length of the CDR3 is 18 residues. This chain's CDR3 is CASSPGGRMAGGTDTQYF. Written as DNA, the CDR3 is TGTGCCAGCAGCCCCGGGGGGCGCATGGCGGGGGGTACAGATACGCAGTATTTT.

The chain joins TRBV7-3 to TRBJ2-1, with D possibly TRBD2 on 6 matching bases. Looked up from germline, CDR1 is SGHTA and CDR2 is FQGTGA. CDR3 size: 15 residues. Trimming cost V 0 bases and J 3 bases, with 9 bases left between them. The CDR3 spells CASSLTPRGYNEQFF. CDR3 sequence (DNA): TGTGCCAGCAGCTTAACCCCGCGGGGCTACAATGAGCAGTTCTTC.

The chain recombines TRBV18 with TRBJ2-7, with 9 bases that match TRBD1. Germline V gene sequence: CDR1 KGHSH, CDR2 LQKENI. This CDR3 contains 15 residues. The V segment lost 2 bases and the J segment 7 bases; nucleotides outside the gene matches: 9. The CDR3 nucleotides read TGTGCCAGCTCACCAGGGACAGGGACTTCGGGAGAGCAGTACTTC. Its protein product is CASSPGTGTSGEQYF.

The genes are TRBV7-8 and TRBJ2-7; D may be TRBD2 (6 bases). The CDR3 is made up of 15 amino acids. V lost 4 bases and J 3 bases, leaving 16 bases between the germline ends. The germline CDR1 and CDR2 sequences are SGHVS and FQNEAQ. Here the CDR3 DNA reads TGTGCCAGCAGCTGGGGTCGGGGCGGGAACTACGAGCAGTACTTC. Translation: CASSWGRGGNYEQYF.

The chain has TRBV11-2 and TRBJ2-3, with TRBD2 matching 7 bases. CDR3 length: 12 amino acids. V dropped 5 bases and J dropped 14; count of bases not matched to a gene: 10. The germline V gene encodes CDR1 SGHAT and CDR2 FQNNGV. CDR3 sequence reads: CASSVLGGGLYF. The CDR3 bases are TGTGCCAGCAGCGTGCTGGGGGGGGGTCTGTATTTT.

The chain carries TRBV5-1 and TRBJ2-7, with 10 bases that match TRBD1. The CDR3 loop spans 15 amino acids. V dropped 0 bases and J dropped 6; count of bases not matched to a gene: 6. CDR1 is SGHRS, CDR2 YFSETQ, per germline. CDR3 region: CASSLGGTGESEQYF. As DNA, the CDR3 is TGCGCCAGCAGCTTGGGGGGGACAGGGGAGTCCGAGCAGTACTTC.

This clone was observed a handful of times. The CDR3 bases are TGTGCCAGCAGCTTACTAGGAGGAGGGGAGACCCAGTACTTC. Its translation: CASSLLGGGETQYF. V is TRBV7-3 and J is TRBJ2-5; tentative D call: TRBD2 (6 bases). V was shortened by 2 bases and J by 5 bases, with 12 bases between the two germline ends. The CDR3 is made up of 14 amino acids. Germline-derived CDR1 and CDR2 are SGHTA and FQGTGA.

The chain couples TRBV18 to TRBJ2-5; TRBD1 matches at 7 bases. The V segment lost 6 bases and the J segment 4 bases; nucleotides outside the gene matches: 17. The germline gives CDR1 KGHSH, CDR2 LQKENI. This CDR3 spans 17 amino acids. As DNA, the CDR3 is TGTGCCAGCTCGCCTAACGTAGGGGGACAGCGGTTAGAGACCCAGTACTTC. It translates to CASSPNVGGQRLETQYF.

The rearrangement uses TRBV6-4 and TRBJ2-1, with a weak D call TRBD2 (5 bases). Looked up from germline, CDR1 is MRHNA and CDR2 is SNTAGT. This CDR3 comprises 13 residues. The ends were cut back, 5 bases at V and 8 bases at J, with 13 bases in the middle. The chain's CDR3 is CASSRESSYEQFF. The CDR3, as DNA: TGTGCCAGCAGTAGGGAGTCCAGCTATGAGCAGTTCTTC.

The chain links TRBV9 to TRBJ1-1; D unresolved. Trimming shortened V by 0 bases and J by 8 bases, and 11 bases separated the two germline ends. The CDR3 runs to 13 residues. The germline V gene has CDR1 SGDLS and CDR2 YYNGEE. The CDR3 DNA follows: TGTGCCAGCAGCGTAGAAGCGGGCAGGGAAGCTTTCTTT. It codes for CASSVEAGREAFF.

There are a few counts of this clone. The chain is built from TRBV7-2 and TRBJ2-7, with TRBD2 matching over 9 bases. The J segment lost 2 bases and the V segment lost 5 bases, leaving 13 bases of the junction unmatched. CDR1 and CDR2 (germline): SGHTA, FQGNSA. The CDR3 is 17 amino acids. The CDR3 sequence is CASSTHPQRGDPYEQYF. The CDR3 bases are TGTGCCAGCAGCACTCATCCCCAGCGGGGGGATCCCTACGAGCAGTACTTC.

V usage is TRBV18 and J usage is TRBJ1-3, with D possibly matching TRBD1 (6 bases). Germline V lookup: CDR1 KGHSH, CDR2 LQKENI. V lost 4 bases and J 1 base, leaving 17 bases between the germline ends. There are 17 residues in the CDR3. CDR3 sequence (DNA): TGTGCCAGCTCACTACAAACTCGGACAGTTTCTGGAAACACCATATATTTT. Residues: CASSLQTRTVSGNTIYF.

The V and J genes are TRBV29-1 and TRBJ2-3; the match to TRBD1 covers 8 bases. Germline CDR1 is SQVTM and CDR2 is ANQGSEA. The CDR3 is made up of 13 amino acids. The V and J ends lost 4 bases and 4 bases, in that order; junction bases with no gene match: 4. CDR3: CSVAPGQADTQYF. CDR3 nucleotides: TGCAGCGTTGCACCGGGACAGGCAGATACGCAGTATTTT.

The CDR3 DNA follows: TGTGCCAGCAGTACCCGGACAGGGATGAACACTGAAGCTTTCTTT. It specifies CASSTRTGMNTEAFF. The V gene is TRBV28, the J gene TRBJ1-1; 8 bases are a match to TRBD1. Germline CDR1 MDHEN, CDR2 SYDVKM. The ends lost 5 bases at V and 0 bases at J; junction bases unmatched: 5. The CDR3 has 15 amino acids.

This chain links TRBV2 with TRBJ1-3, with TRBD1 matching over 9 bases. The CDR3 spans 15 residues. Per the germline V gene, CDR1 is SNHLY and CDR2 is FYNNEI. V trimming: 6 bases; J trimming: 2 bases; junction bases outside the gene matches: 5. DNA of the CDR3: TGTGCCAGCAGGGGACAGGGAGTCGCTGGAAACACCATATATTTT. This translates into CASRGQGVAGNTIYF.

The chain links TRBV19 to TRBJ1-1, with TRBD1 matching over 8 bases. This CDR3 has 16 residues. V shed 6 bases and J 1 base; nucleotides not matched to a gene: 10. CDR1 and CDR2 from the germline V gene are LNHDA and SQIVND (reference sequence). The CDR3 spells CASRERTGLTNTEAFF. CDR3 in DNA: TGTGCCAGTAGAGAACGGACAGGGCTAACGAACACTGAAGCTTTCTTT.

This clone was seen more than once but under ten times. This chain links TRBV7-8 with TRBJ1-1, with TRBD1 identical over 7 bases. Per germline, CDR1 SGHVS and CDR2 FQNEAQ. The CDR3 length is 14 residues. Germline trimming cut 5 bases from V and 11 bases from J; bases unmatched to any gene: 14. CDR3: CASSPDRVKGQAFF. The CDR3, as DNA: TGTGCCAGCAGCCCCGACAGGGTGAAGGGACAGGCTTTCTTT.

As DNA, the CDR3 is TGTGCCAGCAGCGCGGGCCCGGAAAATGGATTCTACGAGCAGTACTTC. Translated: CASSAGPENGFYEQYF. The chain has TRBV5-4 and TRBJ2-7, with D perhaps matching TRBD2 (5 bases). This CDR3 spans 16 amino acids. Germline assignment: CDR1 SGHNT and CDR2 YYREEE (reference sequence). V was cut by 4 bases and J by 3 bases, with 20 bases left in between.

The chain has TRBV7-2 and TRBJ2-7; D is undetermined. Germline CDR1 SGHTA, CDR2 FQGNSA. There are 14 residues in the CDR3. V was pared by 7 bases and J by 2 bases, with 15 bases between. The CDR3 protein is CASTFGEATYEQYF. In DNA, the CDR3 is TGTGCCAGCACTTTCGGCGAGGCTACCTACGAGCAGTACTTC. The variable domain in full, with the rest retrieved from reference TRBV7-2 and TRBJ2-7, is GAGVSQSPSNKVTEKGKDVELRCDPISGHTALYWYRQSLGQGLEFLIYFQGNSAPDKSGLPSDRFSAERTGGSVSTLTIQRTQQEDSAVYLCASTFGEATYEQYFGPGTRLTVT.

V is TRBV13 and J is TRBJ2-1; D perhaps matches TRBD2 (5 bases). This CDR3 comprises 16 residues. Germline CDR1 reads PRHDT; CDR2 reads FYEKMQ (reference sequence). Trimming pared 5 bases from V and 0 bases from J, leaving 14 bases between. The CDR3 coding sequence is TGTGCCAGCAGCCACCCGGGGTCTAGCTCCTACAATGAGCAGTTCTTC. This sequence encodes CASSHPGSSSYNEQFF.

This clone was picked up a small number of times. The chain uses TRBV6-5 and TRBJ1-5; D gene uncertain. V lost 6 bases and J 4 bases, leaving 7 bases between the germline ends. The V gene's germline CDR1 is MNHEY and CDR2 SVGAGI. This CDR3 has 12 amino acids. CDR3 sequence reads: CASRPGNQPQHF. In DNA, the CDR3 is TGTGCCAGCAGACCGGGGAATCAGCCCCAGCATTTT.

The rearrangement uses TRBV27 and TRBJ2-5; the D gene is possibly TRBD1 (5 bases). The germline V gene has CDR1 MNHEY and CDR2 SMNVEV (reference sequence). The CDR3 spans 16 residues. V was cut by 3 bases and J by 1 base, with 15 bases left in between. The CDR3 region has the DNA TGTGCCAGCAGTTTTTTGGGGCAGAACGTCCAAGAGACCCAGTACTTC. As protein: CASSFLGQNVQETQYF.

The genes are TRBV6-5 and TRBJ1-2, with 10 bases that match TRBD1. The CDR3 totals 16 residues. Germline CDR1 reads MNHEY; CDR2 reads SVGAGI. V dropped 2 bases and J dropped 3; count of bases not matched to a gene: 6. Here the CDR3 DNA reads TGTGCCAGCAGTTACACCGACAGGGGGCGAGACTATGGCTACACCTTC. It specifies CASSYTDRGRDYGYTF.

The genes are TRBV6-4 and TRBJ2-7; D may be TRBD1 (6 bases). The CDR3 contains 13 residues. V gave up 11 bases and J gave up 2 bases, with 16 bases separating them. The germline CDR1 and CDR2 sequences are MRHNA and SNTAGT. CDR3 amino acids: CAPDKDSPYEQYF. The CDR3 coding sequence is TGTGCCCCAGACAAGGACAGTCCCTACGAGCAGTACTTC.

Here the CDR3 reads CAISEAGQSTDTQYF. CDR3 sequence (DNA): TGTGCCATCAGTGAGGCGGGACAGAGCACAGATACGCAGTATTTT. This chain joins TRBV10-3 and TRBJ2-3; D possibly corresponds to TRBD1 (7 bases). Germline V lookup: CDR1 ENHRY, CDR2 SYGVKD. V was trimmed by 2 bases and J by 0 bases, leaving 9 bases between them. This CDR3 contains 15 residues.

This clone was recorded once. The J gene is TRBJ2-3, the V gene TRBV18; the match to TRBD1 covers 8 bases. This CDR3 comprises 15 residues. Germline V CDR1 and CDR2: KGHSH, LQKENI. V was pared by 3 bases and J by 6 bases, with 8 bases of the junction left unmatched. CDR3 nucleotide sequence: TGTGCCAGCTCACCGAACAGGGGGGCTATGGATACGCAGTATTTT. Encoded protein: CASSPNRGAMDTQYF. Together with reference TRBV18 and TRBJ2-3, the CDR3 gives the full variable domain: NAGVMQNPRHLVRRRGQEARLRCSPMKGHSHVYWYRQLPEEGLKFMVYLQKENIIDESGMPKERFSAEFPKEGPSILRIQQVVRGDSAAYFCASSPNRGAMDTQYFGPGTRLTVL.

This clone was observed a few times. The rearrangement links TRBV7-8 to TRBJ1-1, with D possibly TRBD1 on 5 matching bases. The V end lost 5 bases, the J end lost 8 bases, and 15 bases lay between the germline ends. The CDR3 totals 13 residues. Germline-derived CDR1 and CDR2 are SGHVS and FQNEAQ. CDR3 amino acids: CASSESRQTEAFF. The CDR3 DNA sequence: TGTGCCAGCAGCGAAAGCCGACAGACCGAAGCTTTCTTT.